The next 32 T cell receptor beta chains were all read from a single sample in a study of T-cell memory formation after mild COVID-19. MiXCR, run by TCRdb on the 5' RACE reads, gives a single entry per CDR3 protein. The table includes roughly 580,000 distinct CDR3 sequences, around 17% detected once. Sequenced input: PBMCs or a T cell subset sorted from them (not recorded which). These receptor sequences come from an adult woman who had mild COVID-19 (a few samples of this study predate the infection). Cell type and time point are not known.

This clonotype showed up just a few times. The chain is built from TRBV20-1 and TRBJ1-1; the match to TRBD1 covers 10 bases. CDR3 size: 16 residues. Losses at the gene ends were 2 bases for V and 6 bases for J; bases not matched to a gene: 12. Germline V gene sequence: CDR1 DFQATT, CDR2 SNEGSKA (reference sequence). CDR3: CSARLTGGAGESEAFF. For the CDR3, the DNA is TGCAGTGCTAGACTGACAGGGGGCGCAGGAGAATCTGAAGCTTTCTTT.

The chain has TRBV27 and TRBJ1-6, with 7 bases fitting TRBD1. V trimming: 5 bases; J trimming: 7 bases; junction bases outside the gene matches: 8. Germline CDR1 and CDR2: MNHEY and SMNVEV (reference sequence). This CDR3 is 15 amino acids long. CDR3 protein: CASSPRGQANSPLHF. In nucleotides, the CDR3 is TGTGCCAGCAGTCCGAGAGGACAGGCGAATTCACCCCTCCACTTT.

This chain connects TRBV12-3 or TRBV12-4 to TRBJ1-5, with D perhaps matching TRBD1 (5 bases). This CDR3 has 15 residues. V was shortened by 0 bases and J by 4 bases, with 10 bases between the two germline ends. The CDR3 reads CASSLADGGNQPQHF. Here the CDR3 DNA reads TGTGCCAGCAGTTTAGCGGATGGGGGGAATCAGCCCCAGCATTTT.

This clonotype showed up just a few times. The chain links TRBV7-2 to TRBJ2-1, with 10 positions matching TRBD2. Germline CDR1 reads SGHTA; CDR2 reads FQGNSA. V shed 1 base, J shed 8 bases, and the junction held 11 bases outside the gene matches. The CDR3 length is 17 residues. The CDR3: CASSLGPLAGGRYEQFF. The CDR3 DNA sequence: TGTGCCAGCAGCTTAGGCCCGTTAGCGGGAGGTAGGTATGAGCAGTTCTTC. The full variable domain, with the rest looked up from reference TRBV7-2 and TRBJ2-1, is GAGVSQSPSNKVTEKGKDVELRCDPISGHTALYWYRQSLGQGLEFLIYFQGNSAPDKSGLPSDRFSAERTGGSVSTLTIQRTQQEDSAVYLCASSLGPLAGGRYEQFFGPGTRLTVL.

The chain joins TRBV7-6 to TRBJ2-1; D could derive from TRBD1 or TRBD2 (5 bases each). V lost 1 base, J lost 9 bases, and 22 bases lay in between. CDR1 and CDR2 (germline): SGHVS, FNYEAQ. The CDR3 has 17 residues. The CDR3 sequence is CASSLVWLDSRAPEQFF. The CDR3 nucleotides read TGTGCCAGCAGCTTAGTTTGGTTGGACTCCAGGGCGCCTGAGCAGTTCTTC.

V gene TRBV20-1 combines with J gene TRBJ1-4; 7 bases line up with TRBD1. V gave up 0 bases and J gave up 1 base; unmatched junction bases: 11. CDR3 length: 18 residues. Germline V gives CDR1 DFQATT, CDR2 SNEGSKA (reference sequence). The CDR3 DNA sequence: TGCAGTGCTAGAGATTGGGCAGGGGGAAGTGGAACTAATGAAAAACTGTTTTTT. Its protein product is CSARDWAGGSGTNEKLFF.

This clonotype was seen a few times. The chain has TRBV12-3 or TRBV12-4 and TRBJ1-5; 9 nucleotides line up with TRBD1. With 10 bases clipped from V and 4 bases from J, the junction kept 8 bases outside the gene matches. The CDR3 loop spans 14 amino acids. CDR3 in amino acids: CATLVGQGNQPQHF. The DNA for the CDR3 is TGTGCCACCCTTGTGGGACAGGGTAATCAGCCCCAGCATTTT.

The chain couples TRBV11-3 to TRBJ1-1; a weak D match, TRBD1 (6 bases). Germline V gene lookup returns CDR1 SGHNT and CDR2 YENEEA. The length of the CDR3 is 15 residues. V was shortened by 5 bases and J by 0 bases, with 13 bases between the two germline ends. DNA of the CDR3: TGTGCCAGCAGCGTCCACAGGGACTTGAACACTGAAGCTTTCTTT. This translates into CASSVHRDLNTEAFF. Supplemented by reference TRBV11-3 and TRBJ1-1, the full variable domain reads EAGVVQSPRYKIIEKKQPVAFWCNPISGHNTLYWYLQNLGQGPELLIRYENEEAVDDSQLPKDRFSAERLKGVDSTLKIQPAELGDSAVYLCASSVHRDLNTEAFFGQGTRLTVV.

This clonotype came up a few times. V and J are TRBV14 and TRBJ2-5; D gene unclear. The CDR3 has 12 amino acids. The germline V gene encodes CDR1 SGHDN and CDR2 FVKESK. V was shortened by 3 bases and J by 5 bases, with 7 bases between the two germline ends. The CDR3 protein is CASSQVFETQYF. The DNA of the CDR3 is TGTGCCAGCAGCCAGGTCTTCGAGACCCAGTACTTC.

This clonotype has only a few counts. The V and J genes are TRBV10-3 and TRBJ1-2; unclear D gene. CDR1 and CDR2 from the germline V gene are ENHRY and SYGVKD. V was trimmed by 3 bases and J by 5 bases, leaving 7 bases between them. CDR3 length: 12 residues. CDR3 nucleotide sequence: TGTGCCATCAGTGATCCGGGGTATGGCTACACCTTC. It is translated as CAISDPGYGYTF.

This clonotype was found a few times. V gene TRBV25-1 combines with J gene TRBJ2-1; 8 nucleotides align to TRBD1. The CDR3 runs to 19 residues. Looked up from germline, CDR1 is MGHDK and CDR2 is SYGVNS. The V segment lost 3 bases and the J segment 0 bases; nucleotides outside the gene matches: 13. CDR3 nucleotide sequence: TGTGCCAGCAGTGACCGCGCGGCAGGGGGCTCCAGCTCCTACAATGAGCAGTTCTTC. Translated: CASSDRAAGGSSSYNEQFF. Variable domain in full (rest from reference TRBV25-1 and TRBJ2-1): EADIYQTPRYLVIGTGKKITLECSQTMGHDKMYWYQQDPGMELHLIHYSYGVNSTEKGDLSSESTVSRIRTEHFPLTLESARPSHTSQYLCASSDRAAGGSSSYNEQFFGPGTRLTVL.

The V call is TRBV29-1, the J call TRBJ2-3, with D tentatively TRBD1 (6 bases). There are 13 residues in the CDR3. V shed 6 bases and J shed 2 bases, with 12 bases lying between them. Germline lookup yields CDR1 SQVTM and CDR2 ANQGSEA. CDR3: CSVPRTDTDTQYF. The CDR3 coding sequence is TGCAGCGTCCCTAGGACAGACACAGATACGCAGTATTTT.

V usage is TRBV24-1 and J usage is TRBJ2-1; 10 nucleotides line up with TRBD2. With 3 bases clipped from V and 2 bases from J, the junction kept 3 bases outside the gene matches. The CDR3 runs to 16 residues. Germline V gives CDR1 KGHDR, CDR2 SFDVKD. CDR3 sequence (DNA): TGTGCCACCAGTGATCCCGGGACTAGCGCCTACAATGAGCAGTTCTTC. Translated: CATSDPGTSAYNEQFF.

This clonotype appeared a few times. The rearrangement uses TRBV4-2 and TRBJ2-3, with 9 positions matching TRBD2. Trimming cost V 0 bases and J 4 bases; bases outside gene matches: 14. This CDR3 spans 19 amino acids. Germline CDR1 is LGHNA and CDR2 is YNFKEQ. In DNA, the CDR3 is TGTGCCAGCAGCCAAGATCCAGTGGCGGCGGGAGGGTGGCCAGATACGCAGTATTTT. Its translation: CASSQDPVAAGGWPDTQYF.

This clonotype was seen many times. The chain joins TRBV12-3 or TRBV12-4 to TRBJ1-1; D possibly corresponds to TRBD1 (5 bases). V lost 6 bases to trimming and J lost 1 base, with 12 bases between them. The CDR3 runs 14 residues. For the CDR3, the DNA is TGTGCCAGCAGCTTGGGGCAGGCGAACACTGAAGCTTTCTTT. Protein product: CASSLGQANTEAFF.

This sequence joins TRBV6-6 and TRBJ1-1; D is unresolved. This CDR3 region has 14 residues. The germline V and J ends were trimmed by 5 bases and 4 bases, with 14 bases remaining between them. Per the germline V gene, CDR1 is MNHNY and CDR2 is SVGAGI (reference sequence). DNA for the CDR3: TGTGCCAGCAGTAGCGTCATGCGGGGCACTGAAGCTTTCTTT. It is translated as CASSSVMRGTEAFF.

This clonotype showed up just a few times. The V gene is TRBV29-1, the J gene TRBJ2-3; 7 nucleotides line up with TRBD2. The J segment lost 5 bases and the V segment lost 4 bases, leaving 6 bases of the junction unmatched. The CDR3 runs 13 residues. Germline lookup yields CDR1 SQVTM and CDR2 ANQGSEA. The CDR3 nucleotides are TGCAGCGTTGCTAGCGGTCAGGGAGATACGCAGTATTTT. Translated, it gives CSVASGQGDTQYF.

The chain employs TRBV9 and TRBJ1-4; D is unresolved. This CDR3 comprises 15 residues. Germline CDR1 is SGDLS and CDR2 is YYNGEE. V was trimmed by 2 bases and J by 5 bases, leaving 13 bases between them. The CDR3 sequence: CASSVQAARNEKLFF. The CDR3 coding sequence is TGTGCCAGCAGCGTTCAGGCAGCCCGAAATGAAAAACTGTTTTTT.

The genes are TRBV20-1 and TRBJ2-3; D may be TRBD1 (5 bases). Between the trimmed V and J ends, which lost 0 bases and 8 bases, there was a span of 18 bases. This CDR3 is 15 amino acids long. Germline values: CDR1 DFQATT, CDR2 SNEGSKA (reference sequence). The CDR3: CSARDGAGVLVTQYF. As DNA, the CDR3 is TGCAGTGCTAGAGATGGGGCAGGCGTCCTAGTTACGCAGTATTTT.

V and J are TRBV7-9 and TRBJ1-1; TRBD1 agrees at 10 bases. V lost 0 bases, J lost 2 bases, and 3 bases stayed unmatched. CDR1 is SEHNR, CDR2 FQNEAQ, per germline (reference sequence). The CDR3 runs to 16 residues. The CDR3 DNA is TGTGCCAGCAGCTTAGCCGGGACAGGGGTCAACACTGAAGCTTTCTTT. This translates into CASSLAGTGVNTEAFF.

J is TRBJ2-3 and V is TRBV24-1; 7 nucleotides agree with TRBD2. Germline V gene lookup returns CDR1 KGHDR and CDR2 SFDVKD. The length of the CDR3 is 15 residues. The trim removed 2 bases at V and 4 bases at J, leaving 5 bases unmatched. Here the CDR3 DNA reads TGTGCCACCAGTGATTCATGGGGGGGGTCAGATACGCAGTATTTT. This sequence encodes CATSDSWGGSDTQYF.

This clonotype was counted between two and nine times. This sequence joins TRBV6-2 or TRBV6-3 and TRBJ2-1; a weak D match, TRBD1 (5 bases). The CDR3 runs to 18 residues. Trimming pared 0 bases from V and 7 bases from J, leaving 22 bases between. The germline V gene has CDR1 MNHEY and CDR2 SVGEGT. The CDR3, as DNA: TGTGCCAGCAGTTACTCGATTAGTAGCCAGGGAATAGGGAATGAGCAGTTCTTC. This sequence encodes CASSYSISSQGIGNEQFF.

This chain uses TRBV9 with TRBJ2-3, with no clear D. Trimming shortened V by 1 base and J by 3 bases, and 12 bases separated the two germline ends. CDR1 and CDR2 (germline): SGDLS, YYNGEE. This CDR3 has 15 amino acids. The CDR3, as DNA: TGTGCCAGCAGCGTACACAGCTTTAGGACAGATACGCAGTATTTT. Translating gives CASSVHSFRTDTQYF.

This clonotype was seen only a few times. The DNA for the CDR3 is TGTGCCAGCAGCTTCCTGACAGGGGGCCAAGAGACCCAGTACTTC. It codes for CASSFLTGGQETQYF. V usage is TRBV7-2 and J usage is TRBJ2-5; 9 bases map to TRBD1. The CDR3 is 15 residues long. CDR1 is SGHTA, CDR2 FQGNSA, per germline. V lost 3 bases to trimming and J lost 1 base; unmatched junction nucleotides: 3.

This clonotype has a single count. The chain combines TRBV12-3 or TRBV12-4 with TRBJ1-6; 8 bases match TRBD1. V shed 6 bases, J shed 7 bases, and the junction held 11 bases outside the gene matches. The CDR3 is 16 amino acids. This CDR3 is CASSSWWTGKNSPLHF. The DNA of the CDR3 is TGTGCCAGCAGCTCATGGTGGACAGGGAAAAATTCACCCCTCCACTTT.

The sample holds a few counts of this clonotype. V and J are TRBV5-5 and TRBJ2-1; tentatively, D is TRBD2 (5 bases). Trimming cost V 6 bases and J 5 bases, with 18 bases left between them. Germline CDR1 SGHKS, CDR2 YYEKEE (reference sequence). The CDR3 consists of 15 residues. The DNA of the CDR3 is TGTGCCAGCAAACTACTAGGGCTTCGGGACAATGAGCAGTTCTTC. Its protein product is CASKLLGLRDNEQFF.

A remark on this clonotype: The germline gene is not matched at one end of the junction; a read error may be the cause. The DNA of the CDR3 is TGTGCCATTAGTGGACAGCCTTGGGATGGCTACACCTTC. It yields the protein CAISGQPWDGYTF. V and J are TRBV10-3 and TRBJ1-2, with D tentatively TRBD1 (6 bases). Germline values: CDR1 ENHRY, CDR2 SYGVKD. This CDR3 is 13 amino acids long.

This chain joins TRBV5-1 and TRBJ1-1; D is unresolved. This CDR3 is 13 amino acids long. Germline CDR1 is SGHRS and CDR2 is YFSETQ. The V gene lost 4 bases and the J gene lost 5 bases, with 12 bases spanning the gap. In DNA form, the CDR3 reads TGCGCCAGCAGCCGGGATGGCTTTACTGAAGCTTTCTTT. Translation: CASSRDGFTEAFF.

V usage is TRBV29-1 and J usage is TRBJ2-7, with TRBD1 matching 9 bases. Germline V gene lookup returns CDR1 SQVTM and CDR2 ANQGSEA. The V and J ends lost 6 bases and 2 bases, in that order; junction bases with no gene match: 2. CDR3 length equals 12 residues. The CDR3 DNA reads TGCAGCGTGAGGGACAGGGCCTACGAGCAGTACTTC. Amino acid sequence: CSVRDRAYEQYF.

This clonotype was counted between two and nine times. This sequence joins TRBV7-2 and TRBJ1-5, with a weak D call TRBD1 (6 bases). Trimming took 2 bases from V and 4 from J, leaving 12 bases between them. Per germline, CDR1 SGHTA and CDR2 FQGNSA. The CDR3 covers 15 residues. The CDR3 protein is CASSLRGARNQPQHF. CDR3 bases: TGTGCCAGCAGCTTACGGGGGGCGCGTAATCAGCCCCAGCATTTT.

This clonotype was picked up a small number of times. The chain employs TRBV7-9 and TRBJ1-2, with TRBD1 identical over 12 bases. CDR1 and CDR2 (germline): SEHNR, FQNEAQ (reference sequence). The CDR3 extends over 15 amino acids. V was clipped by 4 bases and J by 8 bases; unmatched bases: 8. The CDR3 DNA sequence: TGTGCCAGCAGCTCGCCGGGACAGGGGGCCATAGGCTACACCTTC. It codes for CASSSPGQGAIGYTF.

This clonotype was picked up a small number of times. The genes are TRBV12-3 or TRBV12-4 and TRBJ2-2; D call uncertain. V shed 6 bases and J shed 0 bases, with 8 bases lying between them. The CDR3 consists of 14 residues. The DNA of the CDR3 is TGTGCCAGCAGAAACGGAGCGAACACCGGGGAGCTGTTTTTT. It yields the protein CASRNGANTGELFF.